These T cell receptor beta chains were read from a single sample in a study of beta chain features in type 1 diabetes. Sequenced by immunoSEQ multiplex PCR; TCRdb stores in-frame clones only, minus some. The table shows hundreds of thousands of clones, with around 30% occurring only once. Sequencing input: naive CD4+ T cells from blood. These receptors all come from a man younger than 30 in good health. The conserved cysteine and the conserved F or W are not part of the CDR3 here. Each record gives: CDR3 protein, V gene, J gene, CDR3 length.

CDR3 protein: ASSVEASGPSYEQY; V gene: TRBV9; J gene: TRBJ2-7; CDR3 length: 14
CDR3 protein: ASSQGMNTEAF; V gene: TRBV18; J gene: TRBJ1-1; CDR3 length: 11
CDR3 protein: AINGGSNNEQF; V gene: TRBV10-3; J gene: TRBJ2-1; CDR3 length: 11
CDR3 protein: ASRAPGTSGNTGELF; V gene: TRBV9; J gene: TRBJ2-2; CDR3 length: 15
CDR3 protein: ASSLAHAETQY; V gene: TRBV7-8; J gene: TRBJ2-5; CDR3 length: 11
CDR3 protein: ASSQARGESYNEQF; V gene: TRBV4-3; J gene: TRBJ2-1; CDR3 length: 14
CDR3 protein: SVTGRTVNTEAF; V gene: TRBV29-1; J gene: TRBJ1-1; CDR3 length: 12
CDR3 protein: ASSLGMGSYNEQF; V gene: TRBV27; J gene: TRBJ2-1; CDR3 length: 13
CDR3 protein: ASSQDRKETQY; V gene: TRBV7-7; J gene: TRBJ2-5; CDR3 length: 11
CDR3 protein: ASSRQGRVEKLF; V gene: TRBV7-9; J gene: TRBJ1-4; CDR3 length: 12
CDR3 protein: ASNTGGASNIQY; V gene: TRBV19; J gene: TRBJ2-4; CDR3 length: 12
CDR3 protein: ASSYSPYEQY; V gene: TRBV6-6; J gene: TRBJ2-7; CDR3 length: 10
CDR3 protein: ASSPPGLQETQY; V gene: TRBV18; J gene: TRBJ2-5; CDR3 length: 12
CDR3 protein: ASSLRGRGGFNEQF; V gene: TRBV28; J gene: TRBJ2-1; CDR3 length: 14
CDR3 protein: ASRTTGLYNEQF; V gene: TRBV19; J gene: TRBJ2-1; CDR3 length: 12
CDR3 protein: SVERGRGGTEAF; V gene: TRBV29-1; J gene: TRBJ1-1; CDR3 length: 12
CDR3 protein: ASSHSAGRETQY; V gene: TRBV7-9; J gene: TRBJ2-5; CDR3 length: 12
CDR3 protein: ASSSWDDLNTEAF; V gene: TRBV7-9; J gene: TRBJ1-1; CDR3 length: 13
CDR3 protein: ASSYSSVQSYEQY; V gene: TRBV6-5; J gene: TRBJ2-7; CDR3 length: 13
CDR3 protein: ASSLESSVYKNIQY; V gene: TRBV5-1; J gene: TRBJ2-4; CDR3 length: 14
CDR3 protein: ASSHQLGVTGELF; V gene: TRBV7-2; J gene: TRBJ2-2; CDR3 length: 13
CDR3 protein: ASSQDRTGGNEKLF; V gene: TRBV4-1; J gene: TRBJ1-4; CDR3 length: 14
CDR3 protein: ASSPHRENEKLF; V gene: TRBV6-6; J gene: TRBJ1-4; CDR3 length: 12
CDR3 protein: ASSDGQAETQY; V gene: TRBV10-1; J gene: TRBJ2-5; CDR3 length: 11
CDR3 protein: ASSLGLAGSYNEQF; V gene: TRBV5-6; J gene: TRBJ2-1; CDR3 length: 14
CDR3 protein: ASSLGTGELF; V gene: TRBV7-8; J gene: TRBJ2-2; CDR3 length: 10
CDR3 protein: ASSQEIAGAGEQF; V gene: TRBV4-3; J gene: TRBJ2-1; CDR3 length: 13
CDR3 protein: ASSSSDAEAF; V gene: TRBV7-9; J gene: TRBJ1-1; CDR3 length: 10
CDR3 protein: SAGSVGGNTIY; V gene: TRBV29-1; J gene: TRBJ1-3; CDR3 length: 11
CDR3 protein: ASSSAGGTDTQY; V gene: TRBV9; J gene: TRBJ2-3; CDR3 length: 12
CDR3 protein: SVVLTDAYEQY; V gene: TRBV29-1; J gene: TRBJ2-7; CDR3 length: 11
CDR3 protein: ASSLGHTQVYNEQF; V gene: TRBV7-2; J gene: TRBJ2-1; CDR3 length: 14
CDR3 protein: STGLNYNEQF; V gene: TRBV29-1; J gene: TRBJ2-1; CDR3 length: 10
CDR3 protein: SVDRPRSYNEQF; V gene: TRBV29-1; J gene: TRBJ2-1; CDR3 length: 12
CDR3 protein: ASSKASTARGHIQY; V gene: TRBV21-1; J gene: TRBJ2-4; CDR3 length: 14
CDR3 protein: SVVRTGQETQY; V gene: TRBV29-1; J gene: TRBJ2-5; CDR3 length: 11
CDR3 protein: ASSPRRGGRTYNEQF; V gene: TRBV7-2; J gene: TRBJ2-1; CDR3 length: 15
CDR3 protein: ASKSYNEQF; V gene: TRBV28; J gene: TRBJ2-1; CDR3 length: 9
CDR3 protein: ASTIGTSGELF; V gene: TRBV7-9; J gene: TRBJ2-2; CDR3 length: 11